This entry concerns a single TCR beta chain. This sample stems from a study of T cells in Graves' hyperthyroidism and ophthalmopathy. This CDR3 is 13 amino acids long. In germline, CDR1 is MNHEY, CDR2 SVGEGT. With 7 bases removed from V and 7 bases from J, the gap between germline ends came to 13 bases. Template material for amplifying TCR beta CDR3 regions consisted of RNA transcripts. A set of HTBI primers served as the primers for a first-round RT-PCR of the TCR CDR3. A single record per CDR3 protein comes from TCRdb applying MiXCR to the multiplex PCR reads. The repertoire holds about 760,000 distinct CDR3 sequences, 30% to 40% seen once, with around 31% in the top ten. PBMCs were sourced from around 10 ml fresh peripheral blood.

This rearrangement joins TRBV6-2 or TRBV6-3 to TRBJ2-2; no clear D. Sequencing was performed on blood. The TCR comes from a woman aged 35 to 49 with Graves' hyperthyroidism. CDR3 in amino acids: CASTTYRYGELFF. The CDR3 nucleotides read TGTGCCAGCACAACCTATCGGTACGGGGAGCTGTTTTTT.